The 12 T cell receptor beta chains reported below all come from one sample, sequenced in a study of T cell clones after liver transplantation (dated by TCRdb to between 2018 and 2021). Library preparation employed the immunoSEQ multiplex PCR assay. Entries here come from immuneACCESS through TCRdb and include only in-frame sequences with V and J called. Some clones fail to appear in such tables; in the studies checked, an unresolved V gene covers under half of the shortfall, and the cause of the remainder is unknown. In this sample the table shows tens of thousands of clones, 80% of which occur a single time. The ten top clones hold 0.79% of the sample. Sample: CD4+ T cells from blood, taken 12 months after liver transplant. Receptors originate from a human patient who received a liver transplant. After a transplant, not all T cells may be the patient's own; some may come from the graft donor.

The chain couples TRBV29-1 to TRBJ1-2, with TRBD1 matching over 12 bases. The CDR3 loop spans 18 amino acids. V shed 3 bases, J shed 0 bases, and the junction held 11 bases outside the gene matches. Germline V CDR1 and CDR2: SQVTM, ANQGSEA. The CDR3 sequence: CSVELNRDRGRSNYGYTF. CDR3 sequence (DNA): TGCAGCGTTGAGCTAAACCGGGACAGGGGGCGATCTAACTATGGCTACACCTTC.

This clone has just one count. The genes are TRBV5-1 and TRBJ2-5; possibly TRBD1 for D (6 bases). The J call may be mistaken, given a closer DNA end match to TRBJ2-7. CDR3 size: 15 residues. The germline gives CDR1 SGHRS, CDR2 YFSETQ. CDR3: CASSLEPGDTYEQYF. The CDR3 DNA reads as TGCGCCAGCAGCTTGGAGCCAGGGGACACCTACGAGCAGTACTTC.

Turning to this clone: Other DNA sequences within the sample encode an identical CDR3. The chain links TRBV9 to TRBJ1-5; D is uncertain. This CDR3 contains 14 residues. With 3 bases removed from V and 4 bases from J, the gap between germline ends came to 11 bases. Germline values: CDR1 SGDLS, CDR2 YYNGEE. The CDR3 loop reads CASSAGDTNQPQHF. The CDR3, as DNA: TGTGCCAGCAGCGCCGGAGATACAAATCAGCCCCAGCATTTT. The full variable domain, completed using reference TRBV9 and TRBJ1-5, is DSGVTQTPKHLITATGQRVTLRCSPRSGDLSVYWYQQSLDQGLQFLIQYYNGEERAKGNILERFSAQQFPDLHSELNLSSLELGDSALYFCASSAGDTNQPQHFGDGTRLSIL.

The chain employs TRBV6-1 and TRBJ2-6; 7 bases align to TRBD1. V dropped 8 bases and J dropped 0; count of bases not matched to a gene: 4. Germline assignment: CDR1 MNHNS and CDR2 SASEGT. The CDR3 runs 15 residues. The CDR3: CASPAGGSGANVLTF. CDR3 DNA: TGTGCCAGCCCGGCAGGGGGCTCTGGGGCCAACGTCCTGACTTTC.

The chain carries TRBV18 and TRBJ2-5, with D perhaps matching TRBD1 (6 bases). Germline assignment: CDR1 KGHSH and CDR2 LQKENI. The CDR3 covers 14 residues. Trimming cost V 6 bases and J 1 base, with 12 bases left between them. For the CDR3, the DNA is TGTGCCAGCTCCCCCAGGGGCCTCCAAGAGACCCAGTACTTC. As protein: CASSPRGLQETQYF.

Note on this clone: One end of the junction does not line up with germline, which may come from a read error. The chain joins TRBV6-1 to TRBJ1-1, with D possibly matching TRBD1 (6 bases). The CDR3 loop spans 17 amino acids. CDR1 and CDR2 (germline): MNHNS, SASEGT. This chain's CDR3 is CASREGDTPTGNTEAFF. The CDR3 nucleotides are TGTGCCAGCAGGGAAGGGGACACTCCGACGGGGAACACTGAAGCTTTCTTT.

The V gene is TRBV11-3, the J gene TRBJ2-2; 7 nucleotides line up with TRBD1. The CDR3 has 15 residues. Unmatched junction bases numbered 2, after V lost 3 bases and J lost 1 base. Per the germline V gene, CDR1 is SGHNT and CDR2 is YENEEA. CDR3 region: CASSFGTENTGELFF. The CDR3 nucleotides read TGTGCCAGCAGCTTCGGGACAGAGAACACCGGGGAGCTGTTTTTT.

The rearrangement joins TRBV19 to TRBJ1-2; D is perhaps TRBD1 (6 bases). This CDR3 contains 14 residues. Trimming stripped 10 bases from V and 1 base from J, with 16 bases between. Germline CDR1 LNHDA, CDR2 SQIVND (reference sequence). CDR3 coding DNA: TGTGCCACTCAGTCCGGGGGCGGTAACTATGGCTACACCTTC. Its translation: CATQSGGGNYGYTF.

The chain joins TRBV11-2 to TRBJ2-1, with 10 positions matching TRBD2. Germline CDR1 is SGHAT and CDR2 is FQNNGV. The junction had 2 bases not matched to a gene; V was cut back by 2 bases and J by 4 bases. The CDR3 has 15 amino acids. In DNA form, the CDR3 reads TGTGCCAGCAGCTTAATACTAGCGGGATACAATGAGCAGTTCTTC. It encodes CASSLILAGYNEQFF.

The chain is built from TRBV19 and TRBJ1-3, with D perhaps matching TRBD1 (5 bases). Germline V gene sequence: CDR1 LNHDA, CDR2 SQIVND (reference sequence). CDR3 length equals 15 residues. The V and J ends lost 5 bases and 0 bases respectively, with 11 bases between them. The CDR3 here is CASSEGRSSGNTIYF. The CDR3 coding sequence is TGTGCCAGTAGTGAGGGACGGAGCTCTGGAAACACCATATATTTT.

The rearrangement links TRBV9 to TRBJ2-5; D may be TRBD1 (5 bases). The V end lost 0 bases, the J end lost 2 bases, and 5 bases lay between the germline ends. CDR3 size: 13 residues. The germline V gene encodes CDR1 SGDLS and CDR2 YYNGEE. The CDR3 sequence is CASSVGTQETQYF. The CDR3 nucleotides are TGTGCCAGCAGCGTAGGGACACAAGAGACCCAGTACTTC. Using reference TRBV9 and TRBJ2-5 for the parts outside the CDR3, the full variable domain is DSGVTQTPKHLITATGQRVTLRCSPRSGDLSVYWYQQSLDQGLQFLIQYYNGEERAKGNILERFSAQQFPDLHSELNLSSLELGDSALYFCASSVGTQETQYFGPGTRLLVL.

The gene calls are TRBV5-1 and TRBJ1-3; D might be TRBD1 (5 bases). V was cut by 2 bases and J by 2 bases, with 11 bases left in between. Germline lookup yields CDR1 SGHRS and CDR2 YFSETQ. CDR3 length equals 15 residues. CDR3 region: CASSFQGATGNTIYF. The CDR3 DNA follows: TGCGCCAGCAGCTTTCAGGGAGCAACTGGAAACACCATATATTTT.